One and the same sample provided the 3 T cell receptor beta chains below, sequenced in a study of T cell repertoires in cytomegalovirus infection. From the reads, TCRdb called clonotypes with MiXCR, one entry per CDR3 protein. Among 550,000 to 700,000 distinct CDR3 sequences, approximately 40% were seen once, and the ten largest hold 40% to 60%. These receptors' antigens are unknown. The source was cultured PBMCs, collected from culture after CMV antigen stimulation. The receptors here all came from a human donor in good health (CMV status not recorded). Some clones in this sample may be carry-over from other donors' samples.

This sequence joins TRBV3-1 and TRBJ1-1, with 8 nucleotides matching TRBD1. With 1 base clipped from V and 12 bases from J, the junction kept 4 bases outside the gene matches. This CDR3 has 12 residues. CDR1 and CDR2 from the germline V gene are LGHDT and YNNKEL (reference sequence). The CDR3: CASSQAGQASFF. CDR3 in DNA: TGTGCCAGCAGCCAAGCGGGACAGGCTTCTTTCTTT.

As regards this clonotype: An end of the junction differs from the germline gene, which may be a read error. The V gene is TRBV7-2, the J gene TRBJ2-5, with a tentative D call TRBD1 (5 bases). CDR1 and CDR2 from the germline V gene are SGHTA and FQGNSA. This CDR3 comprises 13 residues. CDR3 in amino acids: CANSSLGVETQYF. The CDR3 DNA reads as TGTGCCAACAGCTCCCTAGGGGTAGAGACCCAGTACTTC.

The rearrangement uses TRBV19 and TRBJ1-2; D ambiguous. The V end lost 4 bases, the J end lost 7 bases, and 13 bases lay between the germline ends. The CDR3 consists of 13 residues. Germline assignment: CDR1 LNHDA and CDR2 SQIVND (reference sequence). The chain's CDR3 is CASSTPRWFGYTF. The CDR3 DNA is TGTGCCAGTAGTACCCCACGATGGTTTGGCTACACCTTC. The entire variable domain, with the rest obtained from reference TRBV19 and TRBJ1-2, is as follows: DGGITQSPKYLFRKEGQNVTLSCEQNLNHDAMYWYRQDPGQGLRLIYYSQIVNDFQKGDIAEGYSVSREKKESFPLTVTSAQKNPTAFYLCASSTPRWFGYTFGSGTRLTVV.